This record covers a single TCR beta chain. Its antigen is undetermined. The record originates from a study of T cell responses to AZD1222 COVID-19 vaccine. The study's findings and limits: Donors skewed white British and female; clonal diversity was possibly underestimated. Regions 160-218 and 743-854 dominated among vaccine-associated CD4 TCRs spanning spike. At study baseline, merely roughly 6 AZD1222 recipients were seropositive.

Germline CDR1 LNHNV, CDR2 YYDKDF (reference sequence). V was pared by 6 bases and J by 9 bases, with 12 bases of the junction left unmatched. This CDR3 has 14 residues. Clones were sequenced by immunoSEQ multiplex PCR, and TCRdb holds only the in-frame ones, with some missing. The sample lists 90,000 to 150,000 clones, around 89% occurring once. This chain links TRBV15 with TRBJ2-7; TRBD1 matches 9 bases. Sequencing was performed on peripheral blood, taken 28 days after the second AZD1222 dose. This TCR was recovered from an adult who received the AZD1222 COVID-19 vaccine. CDR3 coding DNA: TGTGCCACCAGGGTTGAGATGGGACAGGGAAGGCAGTACTTC. Encoded protein: CATRVEMGQGRQYF. The full variable domain, with the rest looked up from reference TRBV15 and TRBJ2-7, is DAMVIQNPRYQVTQFGKPVTLSCSQTLNHNVMYWYQQKSSQAPKLLFHYYDKDFNNEADTPDNFQSRRPNTSFCFLDIRSPGLGDTAMYLCATRVEMGQGRQYFGPGTRLTVT.